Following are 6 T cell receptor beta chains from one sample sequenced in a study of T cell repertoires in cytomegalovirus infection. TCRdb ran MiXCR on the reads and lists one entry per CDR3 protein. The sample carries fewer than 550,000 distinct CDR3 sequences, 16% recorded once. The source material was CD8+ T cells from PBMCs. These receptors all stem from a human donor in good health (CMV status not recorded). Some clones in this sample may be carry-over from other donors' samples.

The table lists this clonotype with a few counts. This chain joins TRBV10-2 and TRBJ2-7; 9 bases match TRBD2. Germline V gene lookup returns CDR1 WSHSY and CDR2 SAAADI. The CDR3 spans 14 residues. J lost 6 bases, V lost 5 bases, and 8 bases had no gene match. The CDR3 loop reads CASSLDSGGTEQYF. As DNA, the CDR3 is TGCGCCAGCAGTCTTGATAGCGGGGGCACCGAGCAGTACTTC.

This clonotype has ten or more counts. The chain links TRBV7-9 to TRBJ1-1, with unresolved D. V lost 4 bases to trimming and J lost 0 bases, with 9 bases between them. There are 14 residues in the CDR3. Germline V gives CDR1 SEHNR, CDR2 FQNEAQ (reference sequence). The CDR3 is CASSYPSLNTEAFF. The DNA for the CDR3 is TGTGCCAGCAGCTATCCCTCCCTGAACACTGAAGCTTTCTTT.

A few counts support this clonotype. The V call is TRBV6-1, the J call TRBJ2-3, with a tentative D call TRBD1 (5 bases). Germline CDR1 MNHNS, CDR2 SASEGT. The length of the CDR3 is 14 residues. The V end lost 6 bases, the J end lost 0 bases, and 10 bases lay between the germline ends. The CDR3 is CASSNRFSTDTQYF. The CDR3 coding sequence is TGTGCCAGCAGCAACAGGTTTAGCACAGATACGCAGTATTTT.

The CDR3 loop reads CASSRQGDSGNTIYF. The CDR3 nucleotides read TGTGCCAGCAGCCGACAGGGGGACTCTGGAAACACCATATATTTT. This chain uses TRBV27 with TRBJ1-3; 9 bases match TRBD1. After removal of 6 bases from V and 0 bases from J, the junction contained 3 bases not matched to a gene. The CDR3 covers 15 residues. Germline V gives CDR1 MNHEY, CDR2 SMNVEV (reference sequence).

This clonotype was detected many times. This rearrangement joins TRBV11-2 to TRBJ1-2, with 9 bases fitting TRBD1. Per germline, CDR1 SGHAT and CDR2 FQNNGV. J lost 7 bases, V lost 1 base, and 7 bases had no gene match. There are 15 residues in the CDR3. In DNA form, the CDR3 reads TGTGCCAGCAGCTTAGGAACAGGGGGCGTCGGTGGCTACACCTTC. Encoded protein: CASSLGTGGVGGYTF.

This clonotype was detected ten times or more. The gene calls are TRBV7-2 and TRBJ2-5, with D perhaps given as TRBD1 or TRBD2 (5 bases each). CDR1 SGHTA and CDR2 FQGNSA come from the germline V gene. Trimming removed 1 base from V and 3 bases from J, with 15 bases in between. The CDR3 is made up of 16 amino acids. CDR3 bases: TGTGCCAGCAGCTTAGGACGGGGCAGAGAGAAAGAGACCCAGTACTTC. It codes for CASSLGRGREKETQYF.